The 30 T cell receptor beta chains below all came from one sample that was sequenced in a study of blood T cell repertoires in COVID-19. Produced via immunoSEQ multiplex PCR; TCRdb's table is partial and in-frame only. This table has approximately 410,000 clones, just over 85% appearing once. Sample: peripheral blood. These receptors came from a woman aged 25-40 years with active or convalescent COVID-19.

The CDR3 DNA is TGTGCCAGCAGCTTCGGACTAGCCAAAAACATTCAGTACTTC. It yields the protein CASSFGLAKNIQYF. The genes are TRBV3-1 (or the pseudogene TRBV3-2) and TRBJ2-4; tentatively, D is TRBD2 (5 bases). Between the trimmed V and J ends, which lost 5 bases and 0 bases, there was a span of 8 bases. The CDR3 is 14 residues long. Germline V gene lookup returns CDR1 LGHDT and CDR2 YNNKEL (reference sequence).

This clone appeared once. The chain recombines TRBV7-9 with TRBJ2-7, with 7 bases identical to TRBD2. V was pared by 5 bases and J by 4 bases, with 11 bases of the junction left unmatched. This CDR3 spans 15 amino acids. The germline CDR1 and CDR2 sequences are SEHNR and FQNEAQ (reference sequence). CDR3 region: CASSAQAGNPYEQYF. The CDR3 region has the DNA TGTGCCAGCAGCGCCCAAGCGGGGAATCCGTACGAGCAGTACTTC.

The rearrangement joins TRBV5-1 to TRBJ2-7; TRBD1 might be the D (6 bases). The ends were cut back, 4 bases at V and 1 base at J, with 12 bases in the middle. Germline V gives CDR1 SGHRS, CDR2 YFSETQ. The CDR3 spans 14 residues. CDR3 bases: TGCGCCAGCAGCCCGGAACAGGGATCCTACGAGCAGTACTTC. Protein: CASSPEQGSYEQYF.

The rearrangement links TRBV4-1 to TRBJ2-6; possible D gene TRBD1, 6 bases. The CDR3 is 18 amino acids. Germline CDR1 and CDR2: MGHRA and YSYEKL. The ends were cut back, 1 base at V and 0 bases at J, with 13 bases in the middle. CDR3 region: CASSQVWGRFSGANVLTF. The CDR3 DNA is TGCGCCAGCAGCCAAGTCTGGGGGCGCTTCTCTGGGGCCAACGTCCTGACTTTC.

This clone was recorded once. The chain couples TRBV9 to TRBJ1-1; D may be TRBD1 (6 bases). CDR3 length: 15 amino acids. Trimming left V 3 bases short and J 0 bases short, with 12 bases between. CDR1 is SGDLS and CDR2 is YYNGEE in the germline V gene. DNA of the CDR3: TGTGCCAGCAGCGCCGAGGGGGTCCTGAACACTGAAGCTTTCTTT. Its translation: CASSAEGVLNTEAFF.

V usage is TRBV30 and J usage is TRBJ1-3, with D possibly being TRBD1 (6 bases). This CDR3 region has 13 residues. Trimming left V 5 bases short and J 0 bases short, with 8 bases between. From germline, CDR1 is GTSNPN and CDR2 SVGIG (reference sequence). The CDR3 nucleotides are TGTGCCTGGGGGACACACTCTGGAAACACCATATATTTT. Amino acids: CAWGTHSGNTIYF.

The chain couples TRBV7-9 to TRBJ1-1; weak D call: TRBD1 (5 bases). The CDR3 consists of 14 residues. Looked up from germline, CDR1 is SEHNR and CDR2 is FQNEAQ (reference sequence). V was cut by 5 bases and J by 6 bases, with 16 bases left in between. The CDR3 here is CASSEGLLEPEAFF. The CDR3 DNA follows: TGTGCCAGCAGCGAGGGACTCCTGGAACCTGAAGCTTTCTTT. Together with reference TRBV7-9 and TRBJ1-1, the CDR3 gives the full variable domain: DTGVSQNPRHKITKRGQNVTFRCDPISEHNRLYWYRQTLGQGPEFLTYFQNEAQLEKSRLLSDRFSAERPKGSFSTLEIQRTEQGDSAMYLCASSEGLLEPEAFFGQGTRLTVV.

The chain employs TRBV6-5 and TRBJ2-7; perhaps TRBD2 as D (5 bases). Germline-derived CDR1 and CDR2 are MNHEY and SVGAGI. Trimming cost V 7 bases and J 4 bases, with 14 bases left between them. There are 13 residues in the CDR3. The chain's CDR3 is CASIKSGSYEQYF. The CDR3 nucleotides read TGTGCCAGCATAAAGAGTGGGAGTTACGAGCAGTACTTC.

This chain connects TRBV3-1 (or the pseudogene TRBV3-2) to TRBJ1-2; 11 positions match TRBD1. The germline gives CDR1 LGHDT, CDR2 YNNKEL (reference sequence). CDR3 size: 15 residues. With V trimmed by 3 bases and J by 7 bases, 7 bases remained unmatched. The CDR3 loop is CASSHRGQGAVGYTF. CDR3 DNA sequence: TGTGCCAGCAGCCACCGAGGACAGGGGGCTGTTGGCTACACCTTC.

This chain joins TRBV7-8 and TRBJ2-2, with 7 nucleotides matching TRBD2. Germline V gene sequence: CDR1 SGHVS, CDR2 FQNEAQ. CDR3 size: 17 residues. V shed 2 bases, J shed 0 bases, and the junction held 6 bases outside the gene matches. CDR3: CASSLSFLAANTGELFF. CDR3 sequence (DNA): TGTGCCAGCAGCTTAAGTTTTCTAGCGGCGAACACCGGGGAGCTGTTTTTT.

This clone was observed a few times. CDR3 sequence (DNA): TGTGCCAGCAGTGAAACAGCTAACTATGGCTACACCTTC. This sequence encodes CASSETANYGYTF. V usage is TRBV6-1 and J usage is TRBJ1-2; D uncertain. The CDR3 runs 13 residues. From germline, CDR1 is MNHNS and CDR2 SASEGT. Trimming took off 2 bases at V and 0 bases at J, with 4 bases between the two ends.

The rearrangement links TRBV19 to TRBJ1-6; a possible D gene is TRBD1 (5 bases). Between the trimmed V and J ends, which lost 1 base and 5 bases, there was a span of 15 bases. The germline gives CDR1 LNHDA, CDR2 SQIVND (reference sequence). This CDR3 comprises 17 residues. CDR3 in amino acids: CASSIVNQGGDNSPLHF. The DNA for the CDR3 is TGTGCCAGTAGTATAGTCAATCAGGGCGGCGATAATTCACCCCTCCACTTT. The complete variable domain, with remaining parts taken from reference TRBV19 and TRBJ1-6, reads DGGITQSPKYLFRKEGQNVTLSCEQNLNHDAMYWYRQDPGQGLRLIYYSQIVNDFQKGDIAEGYSVSREKKESFPLTVTSAQKNPTAFYLCASSIVNQGGDNSPLHFGNGTRLTVT.

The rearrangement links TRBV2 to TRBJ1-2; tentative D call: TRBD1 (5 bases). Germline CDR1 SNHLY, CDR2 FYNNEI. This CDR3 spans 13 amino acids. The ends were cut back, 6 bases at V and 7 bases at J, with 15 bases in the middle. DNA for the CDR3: TGTGCCAGCAGAGACGGCGGGGGTATTGGCTACACCTTC. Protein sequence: CASRDGGGIGYTF. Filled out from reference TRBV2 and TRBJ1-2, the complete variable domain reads EPEVTQTPSHQVTQMGQEVILRCVPISNHLYFYWYRQILGQKVEFLVSFYNNEISEKSEIFDDQFSVERPDGSNFTLKIRSTKLEDSAMYFCASRDGGGIGYTFGSGTRLTVV.

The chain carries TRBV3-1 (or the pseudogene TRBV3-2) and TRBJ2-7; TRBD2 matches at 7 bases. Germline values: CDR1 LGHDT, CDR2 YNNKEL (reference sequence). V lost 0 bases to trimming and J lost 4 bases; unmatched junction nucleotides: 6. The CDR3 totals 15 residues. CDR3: CASSQDLGGSYEQYF. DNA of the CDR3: TGTGCCAGCAGCCAAGATTTGGGGGGGTCTTACGAGCAGTACTTC.

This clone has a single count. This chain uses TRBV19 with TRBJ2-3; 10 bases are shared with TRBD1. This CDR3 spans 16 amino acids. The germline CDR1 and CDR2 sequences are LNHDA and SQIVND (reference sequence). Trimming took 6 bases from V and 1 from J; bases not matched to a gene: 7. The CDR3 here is CASSRDRGFGTDTQYF. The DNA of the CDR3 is TGTGCCAGTAGCCGGGACAGGGGATTCGGCACAGATACGCAGTATTTT. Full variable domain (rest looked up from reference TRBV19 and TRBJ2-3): DGGITQSPKYLFRKEGQNVTLSCEQNLNHDAMYWYRQDPGQGLRLIYYSQIVNDFQKGDIAEGYSVSREKKESFPLTVTSAQKNPTAFYLCASSRDRGFGTDTQYFGPGTRLTVL.

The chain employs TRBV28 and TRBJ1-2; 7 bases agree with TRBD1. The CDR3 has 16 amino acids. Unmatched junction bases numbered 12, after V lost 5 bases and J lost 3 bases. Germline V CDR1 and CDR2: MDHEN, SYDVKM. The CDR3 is CASSLGPKQGYYGYTF. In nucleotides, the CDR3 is TGTGCCAGCAGTCTGGGGCCAAAACAGGGGTACTATGGCTACACCTTC.

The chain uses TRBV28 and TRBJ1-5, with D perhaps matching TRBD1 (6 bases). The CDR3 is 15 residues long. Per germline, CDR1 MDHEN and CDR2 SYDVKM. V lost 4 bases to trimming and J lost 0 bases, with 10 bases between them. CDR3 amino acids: CASSSYRVSNQPQHF. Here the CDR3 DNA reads TGTGCCAGCAGTTCATACAGGGTTAGCAATCAGCCCCAGCATTTT.

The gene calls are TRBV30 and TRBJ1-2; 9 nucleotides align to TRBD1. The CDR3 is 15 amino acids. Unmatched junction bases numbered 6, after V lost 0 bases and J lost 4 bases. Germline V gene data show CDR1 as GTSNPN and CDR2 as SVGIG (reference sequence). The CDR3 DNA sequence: TGTGCCTGGAGTGTACGACAGGGGGGGACCTATGGCTACACCTTC. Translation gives CAWSVRQGGTYGYTF.

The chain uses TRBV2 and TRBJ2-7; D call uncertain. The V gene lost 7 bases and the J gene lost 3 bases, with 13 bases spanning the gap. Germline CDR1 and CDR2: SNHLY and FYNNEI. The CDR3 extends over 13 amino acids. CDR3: CASKGMTFYEQYF. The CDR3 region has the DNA TGTGCCAGCAAAGGTATGACTTTCTACGAGCAGTACTTC.

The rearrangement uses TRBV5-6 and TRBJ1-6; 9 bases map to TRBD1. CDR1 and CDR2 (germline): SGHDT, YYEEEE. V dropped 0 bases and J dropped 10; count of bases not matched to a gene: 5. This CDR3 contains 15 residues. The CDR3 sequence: CASSLGGQGASPLHF. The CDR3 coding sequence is TGTGCCAGCAGCTTGGGGGGACAGGGTGCCTCACCCCTCCACTTT.

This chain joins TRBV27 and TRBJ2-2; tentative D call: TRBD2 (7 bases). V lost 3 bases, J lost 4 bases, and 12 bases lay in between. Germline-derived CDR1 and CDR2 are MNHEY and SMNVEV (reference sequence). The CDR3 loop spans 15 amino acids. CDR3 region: CASSLEGEGTGELFF. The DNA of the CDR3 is TGTGCCAGCAGTTTGGAGGGGGAGGGCACCGGGGAGCTGTTTTTT.

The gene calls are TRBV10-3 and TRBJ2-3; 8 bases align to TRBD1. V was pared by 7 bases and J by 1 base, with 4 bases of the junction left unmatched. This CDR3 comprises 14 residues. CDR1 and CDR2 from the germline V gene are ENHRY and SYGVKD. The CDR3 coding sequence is TGTGCCATCAAACTACAGGGGGGCACAGATACGCAGTATTTT. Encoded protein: CAIKLQGGTDTQYF.

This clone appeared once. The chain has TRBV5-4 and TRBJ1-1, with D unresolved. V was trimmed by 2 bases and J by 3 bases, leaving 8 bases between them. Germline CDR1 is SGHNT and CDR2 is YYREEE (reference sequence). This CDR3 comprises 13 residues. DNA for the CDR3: TGTGCCAGCAGCTTAGGCCAGGACACTGAAGCTTTCTTT. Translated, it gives CASSLGQDTEAFF. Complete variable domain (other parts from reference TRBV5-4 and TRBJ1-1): ETGVTQSPTHLIKTRGQQVTLRCSSQSGHNTVSWYQQALGQGPQFIFQYYREEENGRGNFPPRFSGLQFPNYSSELNVNALELDDSALYLCASSLGQDTEAFFGQGTRLTVV.

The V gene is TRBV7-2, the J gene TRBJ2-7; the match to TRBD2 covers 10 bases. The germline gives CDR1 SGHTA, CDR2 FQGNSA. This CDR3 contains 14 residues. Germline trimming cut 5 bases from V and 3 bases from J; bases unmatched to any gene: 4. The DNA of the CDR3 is TGTGCCAGCAGCCGCGCTAGCGGGAGCTACGAGCAGTACTTC. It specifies CASSRASGSYEQYF.

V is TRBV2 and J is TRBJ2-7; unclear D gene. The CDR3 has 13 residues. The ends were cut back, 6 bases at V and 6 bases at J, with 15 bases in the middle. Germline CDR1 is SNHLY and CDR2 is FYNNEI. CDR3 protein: CASRAPLSGEQYF. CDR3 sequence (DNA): TGTGCCAGCAGGGCCCCACTGTCGGGCGAGCAGTACTTC. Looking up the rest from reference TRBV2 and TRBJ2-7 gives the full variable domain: EPEVTQTPSHQVTQMGQEVILRCVPISNHLYFYWYRQILGQKVEFLVSFYNNEISEKSEIFDDQFSVERPDGSNFTLKIRSTKLEDSAMYFCASRAPLSGEQYFGPGTRLTVT.

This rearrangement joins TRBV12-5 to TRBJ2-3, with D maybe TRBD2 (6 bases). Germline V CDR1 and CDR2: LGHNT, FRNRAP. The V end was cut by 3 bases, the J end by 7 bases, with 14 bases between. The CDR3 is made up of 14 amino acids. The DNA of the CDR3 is TGTGCTAGTGGTTTACTAGCCGGAGACCATACGCAGTATTTT. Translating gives CASGLLAGDHTQYF.

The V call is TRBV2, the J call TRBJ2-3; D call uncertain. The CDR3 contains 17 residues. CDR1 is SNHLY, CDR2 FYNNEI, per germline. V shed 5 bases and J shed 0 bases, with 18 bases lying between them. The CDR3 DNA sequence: TGTGCCAGCAGTCTCCACCCCTCAGGAACTAGCACAGATACGCAGTATTTT. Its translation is CASSLHPSGTSTDTQYF.

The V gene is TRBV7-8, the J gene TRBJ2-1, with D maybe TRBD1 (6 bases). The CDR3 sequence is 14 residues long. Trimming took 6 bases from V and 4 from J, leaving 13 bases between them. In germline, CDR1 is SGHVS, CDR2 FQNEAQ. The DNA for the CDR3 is TGTGCCAGCAGAAAAGGGGGTGGGTACAATGAGCAGTTCTTC. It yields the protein CASRKGGGYNEQFF.

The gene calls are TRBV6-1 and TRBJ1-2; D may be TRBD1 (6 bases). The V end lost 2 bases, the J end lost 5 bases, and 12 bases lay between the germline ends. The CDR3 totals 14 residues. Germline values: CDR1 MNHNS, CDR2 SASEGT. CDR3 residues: CASSETGRGYGYTF. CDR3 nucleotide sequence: TGTGCCAGCAGTGAAACAGGGAGGGGATATGGCTACACCTTC.

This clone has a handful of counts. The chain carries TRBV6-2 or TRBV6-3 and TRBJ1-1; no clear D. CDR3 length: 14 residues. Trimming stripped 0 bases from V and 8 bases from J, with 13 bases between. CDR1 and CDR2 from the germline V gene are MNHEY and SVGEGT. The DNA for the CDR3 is TGTGCCAGCAGTTACTCTATCCTGGGCAGGGAAGCTTTCTTT. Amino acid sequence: CASSYSILGREAFF.